The text below deals with one T cell receptor beta chain. This sample is part of a study of blood T cell repertoires in COVID-19. Here immunoSEQ multiplex PCR was the method, and the copy in TCRdb shows in-frame clones only, minus some. The sample gives approximately 210,000 clones, roughly 80% of which show up once; approximately 0.97% is in the top ten. This TCR came from a man aged 55 to 70 with COVID-19, enrolled during active disease. Material: peripheral blood.

CDR3 sequence: CAWSVGLGGSGNTIYF. The CDR3 region has the DNA TGTGCCTGGAGTGTAGGGTTAGGGGGTTCTGGAAACACCATATATTTT. V usage is TRBV30 and J usage is TRBJ1-3; a possible D gene is TRBD1 (6 bases). Germline CDR1 GTSNPN, CDR2 SVGIG (reference sequence). V was trimmed by 0 bases and J by 1 base, leaving 13 bases between them. The CDR3 has 16 amino acids.